This TCR beta chain was captured by sequencing in a study of blood T cell repertoires in COVID-19. This CDR3 comprises 15 residues. V was trimmed by 1 base and J by 4 bases, leaving 13 bases between them. CDR1 is MNHNY and CDR2 is SVGAGI in the germline V gene (reference sequence). Produced via immunoSEQ multiplex PCR; TCRdb's table is partial and in-frame only. The sample contains roughly 100,000 clones, about 90% of which appear only once. The TCR originated in a human donor with active COVID-19. The donor label of this sample is uncertain. Sequenced input: peripheral blood. The J gene is TRBJ1-1, the V gene TRBV6-6; perhaps TRBD1 as D (5 bases). CDR3 nucleotides: TGTGCCAGCAGTTACTTAGCGGGGGAGGGCACTGAAGCTTTCTTT. It yields the protein CASSYLAGEGTEAFF.